What follows describes a single T cell receptor (beta chain). In the authors' methods: Researchers report that nucleated cell counts were estimated from reference gene primer amplification. Profiled with immunoSEQ multiplex PCR; TCRdb holds only in-frame clones, not every one. V and J calls and clone size come straight from that table; D and trimming were deduced from the DNA. The sample contains a few hundred thousand clones, roughly nine tenths of which appear only once. This record belongs to a study of blood T cell repertoires in COVID-19. On the study more broadly: Samples of COVID-19 (acute and convalescent) were obtained from the United States, Italy and Spain.

This CDR3 spans 14 amino acids. The germline V gene encodes CDR1 LNHNV and CDR2 YYDKDF (reference sequence). With 0 bases removed from V and 6 bases from J, the gap between germline ends came to 9 bases. The sequenced sample was peripheral blood. This clonotype was sampled from a man between 18 and 29 years old with active or convalescent COVID-19. This chain joins TRBV15 and TRBJ1-3; D may be TRBD1 (5 bases). CDR3 DNA sequence: TGTGCCACCAGCAGAGATCGGGGGGAAAACACCATATATTTT. Amino acids: CATSRDRGENTIYF.